This T cell receptor (beta chain) was identified during a study of siplizumab effects on memory and regulatory T cells. Study-level points and caveats: The study did not confirm that proliferating Tregs from siplizumab cultures were suppressive. In siplizumab conditions, mappable alloreactive CD4+ clones averaged about 64% Treg-derived, against 25% to 30% in controls. Greater diversity than memory cells seemed evident in naive T cells, which also appeared to be major alloresponse contributors.

Remarks on this clone: Antigen specificity is unknown.

Every sample had roughly 9.1 x 10^4 of its TCR templates assayed. Libraries were prepared by immunoSEQ multiplex PCR; TCRdb keeps only in-frame clonotypes and omits some of them. Of 75,000 to 100,000 clones listed, roughly 94% are singletons. CDR1 is SGHTA and CDR2 is FQGNSA in the germline V gene. This CDR3 spans 16 amino acids. Deletions cut 2 bases from V and 4 bases from J, with 17 bases between. The clonotype comes from a human donor in good health. The source material was non-Treg CD4+ T cells sorted from blood. The chain links TRBV7-2 to TRBJ1-1, with D possibly matching TRBD1 (5 bases). The CDR3 DNA follows: TGTGCCAGCAGCTTACCCACAGGTAGGGGTGGCACTGAAGCTTTCTTT. This translates into CASSLPTGRGGTEAFF.